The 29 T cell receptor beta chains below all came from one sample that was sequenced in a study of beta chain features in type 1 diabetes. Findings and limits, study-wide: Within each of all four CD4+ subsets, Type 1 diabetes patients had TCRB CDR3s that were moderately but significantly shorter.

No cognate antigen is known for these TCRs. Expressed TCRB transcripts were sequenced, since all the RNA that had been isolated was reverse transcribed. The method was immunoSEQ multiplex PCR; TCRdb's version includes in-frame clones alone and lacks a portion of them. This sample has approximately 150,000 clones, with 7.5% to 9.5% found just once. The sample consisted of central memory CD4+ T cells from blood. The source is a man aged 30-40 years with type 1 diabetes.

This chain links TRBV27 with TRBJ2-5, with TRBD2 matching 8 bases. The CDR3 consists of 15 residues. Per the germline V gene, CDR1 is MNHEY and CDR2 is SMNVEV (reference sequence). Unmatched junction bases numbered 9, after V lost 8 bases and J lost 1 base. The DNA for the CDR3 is TGTGCCAGCCGACCGGGAGGGGGGATCCAAGAGACCCAGTACTTC. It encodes CASRPGGGIQETQYF.

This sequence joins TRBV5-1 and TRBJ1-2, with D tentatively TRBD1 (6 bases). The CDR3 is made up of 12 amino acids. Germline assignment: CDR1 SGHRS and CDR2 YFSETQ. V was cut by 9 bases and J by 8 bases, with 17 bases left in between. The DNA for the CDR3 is TGCGCCATTCGACGGGACACGGAAGGCTACACCTTC. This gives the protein CAIRRDTEGYTF. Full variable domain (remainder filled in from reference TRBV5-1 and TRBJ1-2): KAGVTQTPRYLIKTRGQQVTLSCSPISGHRSVSWYQQTPGQGLQFLFEYFSETQRNKGNFPGRFSGRQFSNSRSEMNVSTLELGDSALYLCAIRRDTEGYTFGSGTRLTVV.

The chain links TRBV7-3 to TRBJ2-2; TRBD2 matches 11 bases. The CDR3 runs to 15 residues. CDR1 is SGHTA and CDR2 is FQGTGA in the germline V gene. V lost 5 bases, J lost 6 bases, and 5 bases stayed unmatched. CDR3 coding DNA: TGTGCCAGCAGCCAGATGACTAGCGGGGCCGGGGAGCTGTTTTTT. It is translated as CASSQMTSGAGELFF.

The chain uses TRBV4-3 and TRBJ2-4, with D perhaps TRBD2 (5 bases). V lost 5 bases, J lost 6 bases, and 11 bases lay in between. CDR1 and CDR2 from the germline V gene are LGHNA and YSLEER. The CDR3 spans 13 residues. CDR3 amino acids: CASSLRVGNIQYF. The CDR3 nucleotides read TGCGCCAGCAGCTTGAGGGTAGGAAACATTCAGTACTTC.

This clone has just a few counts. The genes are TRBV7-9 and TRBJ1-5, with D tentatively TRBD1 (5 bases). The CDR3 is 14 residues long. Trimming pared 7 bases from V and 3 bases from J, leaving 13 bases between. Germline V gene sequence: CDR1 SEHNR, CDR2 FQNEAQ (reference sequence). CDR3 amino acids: CASTEIGVNQPQHF. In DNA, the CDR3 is TGTGCCAGCACGGAGATAGGGGTCAATCAGCCCCAGCATTTT.

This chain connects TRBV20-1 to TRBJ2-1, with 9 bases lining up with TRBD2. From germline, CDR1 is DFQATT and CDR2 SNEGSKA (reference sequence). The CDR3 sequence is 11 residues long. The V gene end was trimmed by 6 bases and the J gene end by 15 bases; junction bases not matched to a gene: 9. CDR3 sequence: CSAGTGTSRFF. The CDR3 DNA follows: TGCAGTGCGGGAACCGGGACTAGCCGGTTCTTC.

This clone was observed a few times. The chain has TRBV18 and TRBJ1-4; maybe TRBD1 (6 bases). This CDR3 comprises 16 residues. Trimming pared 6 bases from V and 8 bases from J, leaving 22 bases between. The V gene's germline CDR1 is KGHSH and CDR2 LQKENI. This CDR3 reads CASSPQAGGTGEKLFF. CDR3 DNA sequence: TGTGCCAGCTCGCCTCAGGCGGGGGGCACAGGCGAAAAACTGTTTTTT. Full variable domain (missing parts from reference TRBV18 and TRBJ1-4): NAGVMQNPRHLVRRRGQEARLRCSPMKGHSHVYWYRQLPEEGLKFMVYLQKENIIDESGMPKERFSAEFPKEGPSILRIQQVVRGDSAAYFCASSPQAGGTGEKLFFGSGTQLSVL.

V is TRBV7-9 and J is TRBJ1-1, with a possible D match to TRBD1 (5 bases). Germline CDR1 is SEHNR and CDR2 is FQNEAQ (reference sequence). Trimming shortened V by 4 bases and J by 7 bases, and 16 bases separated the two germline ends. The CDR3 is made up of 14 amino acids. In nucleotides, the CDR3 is TGTGCCAGCAGCTGGGGGGGAGGGAGCAATGAAGCTTTCTTT. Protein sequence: CASSWGGGSNEAFF.

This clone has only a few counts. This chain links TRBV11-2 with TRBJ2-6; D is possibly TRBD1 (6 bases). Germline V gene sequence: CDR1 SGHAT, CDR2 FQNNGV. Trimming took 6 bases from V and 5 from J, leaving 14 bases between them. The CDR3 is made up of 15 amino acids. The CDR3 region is CASRQTGRRANVLTF. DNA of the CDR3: TGTGCCAGCAGACAAACAGGGCGAAGGGCCAACGTCCTGACTTTC.

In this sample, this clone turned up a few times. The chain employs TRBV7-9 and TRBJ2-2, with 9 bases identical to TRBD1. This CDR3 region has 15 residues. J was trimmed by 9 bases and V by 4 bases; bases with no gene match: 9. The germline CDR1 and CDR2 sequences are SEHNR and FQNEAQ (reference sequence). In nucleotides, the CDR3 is TGTGCCAGCAGCTCGGGACAGGGCGGGGACCGGGAGCTGTTTTTT. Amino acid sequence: CASSSGQGGDRELFF. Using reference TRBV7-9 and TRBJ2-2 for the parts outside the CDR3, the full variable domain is DTGVSQNPRHKITKRGQNVTFRCDPISEHNRLYWYRQTLGQGPEFLTYFQNEAQLEKSRLLSDRFSAERPKGSFSTLEIQRTEQGDSAMYLCASSSGQGGDRELFFGEGSRLTVL.

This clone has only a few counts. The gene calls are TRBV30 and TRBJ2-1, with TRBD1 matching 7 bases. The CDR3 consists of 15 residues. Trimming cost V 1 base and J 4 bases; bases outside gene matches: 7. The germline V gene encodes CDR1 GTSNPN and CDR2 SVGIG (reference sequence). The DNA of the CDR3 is TGTGCCTGGAGTGCCGAGACAGGGATTTACAATGAGCAGTTCTTC. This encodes CAWSAETGIYNEQFF.

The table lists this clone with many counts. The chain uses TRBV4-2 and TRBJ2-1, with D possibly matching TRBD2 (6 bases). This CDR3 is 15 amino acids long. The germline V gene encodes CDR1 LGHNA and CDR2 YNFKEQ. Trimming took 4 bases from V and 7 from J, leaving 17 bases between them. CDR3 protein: CASSPSRASGNEQFF. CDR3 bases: TGTGCCAGCAGCCCCAGCCGAGCGAGCGGGAATGAGCAGTTCTTC.

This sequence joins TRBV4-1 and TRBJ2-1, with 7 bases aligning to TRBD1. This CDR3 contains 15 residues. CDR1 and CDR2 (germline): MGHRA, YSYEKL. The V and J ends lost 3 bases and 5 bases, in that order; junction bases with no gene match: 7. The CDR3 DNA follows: TGCGCCAGCAGCCACGGGACAGTGGACGACAATGAGCAGTTCTTC. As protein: CASSHGTVDDNEQFF.

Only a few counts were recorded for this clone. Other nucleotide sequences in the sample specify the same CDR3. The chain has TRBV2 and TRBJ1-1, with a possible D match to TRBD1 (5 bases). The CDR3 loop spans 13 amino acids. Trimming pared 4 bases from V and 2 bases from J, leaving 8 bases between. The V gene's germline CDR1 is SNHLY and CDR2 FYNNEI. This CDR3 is CASSGQGNTEAFF. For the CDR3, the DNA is TGTGCCAGCAGTGGGCAGGGAAACACTGAAGCTTTCTTT.

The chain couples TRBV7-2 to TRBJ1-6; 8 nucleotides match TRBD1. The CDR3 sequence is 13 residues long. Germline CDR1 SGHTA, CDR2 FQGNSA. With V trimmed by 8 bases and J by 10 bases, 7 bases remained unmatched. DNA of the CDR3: TGTGCCAGCGGTAGACAGGGGTGGTCACCCCTCCACTTT. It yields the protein CASGRQGWSPLHF. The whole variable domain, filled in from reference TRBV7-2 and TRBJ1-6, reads GAGVSQSPSNKVTEKGKDVELRCDPISGHTALYWYRQSLGQGLEFLIYFQGNSAPDKSGLPSDRFSAERTGGSVSTLTIQRTQQEDSAVYLCASGRQGWSPLHFGNGTRLTVT.

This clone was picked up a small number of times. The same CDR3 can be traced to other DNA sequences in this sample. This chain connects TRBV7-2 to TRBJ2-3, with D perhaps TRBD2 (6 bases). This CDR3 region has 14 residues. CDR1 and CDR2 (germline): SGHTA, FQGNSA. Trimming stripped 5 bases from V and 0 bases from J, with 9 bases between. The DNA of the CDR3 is TGTGCCAGCAGCCCGGGACTCAGCACAGATACGCAGTATTTT. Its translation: CASSPGLSTDTQYF.

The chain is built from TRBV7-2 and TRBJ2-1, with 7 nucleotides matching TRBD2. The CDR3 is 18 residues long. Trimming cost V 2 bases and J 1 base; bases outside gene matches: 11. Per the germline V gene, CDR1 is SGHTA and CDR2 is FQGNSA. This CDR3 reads CASSLSVGGGGSYNEQFF. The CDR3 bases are TGTGCCAGCAGCTTAAGCGTGGGGGGGGGAGGGTCCTACAATGAGCAGTTCTTC.

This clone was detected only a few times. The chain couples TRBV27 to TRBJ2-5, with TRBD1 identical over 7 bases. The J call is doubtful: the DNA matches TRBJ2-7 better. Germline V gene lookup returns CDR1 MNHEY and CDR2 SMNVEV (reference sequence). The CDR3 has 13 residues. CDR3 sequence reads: CASSIQGPYEQYF. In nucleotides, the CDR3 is TGTGCCAGCAGTATACAGGGGCCCTACGAGCAGTACTTC.

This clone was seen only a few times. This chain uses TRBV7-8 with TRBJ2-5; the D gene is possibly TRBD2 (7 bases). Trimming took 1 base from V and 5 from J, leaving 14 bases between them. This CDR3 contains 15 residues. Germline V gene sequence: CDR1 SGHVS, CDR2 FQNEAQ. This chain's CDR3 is CASSLGGGAYETQYF. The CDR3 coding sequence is TGTGCCAGCAGCTTAGGAGGGGGGGCGTATGAGACCCAGTACTTC.

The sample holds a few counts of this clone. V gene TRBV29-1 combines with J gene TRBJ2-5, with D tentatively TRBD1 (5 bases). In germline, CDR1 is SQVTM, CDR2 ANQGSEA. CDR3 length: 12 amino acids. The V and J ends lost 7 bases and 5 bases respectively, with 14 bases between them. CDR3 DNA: TGCAGCGGCTGGGAACAGGTGGAGACCCAGTACTTC. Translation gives CSGWEQVETQYF.

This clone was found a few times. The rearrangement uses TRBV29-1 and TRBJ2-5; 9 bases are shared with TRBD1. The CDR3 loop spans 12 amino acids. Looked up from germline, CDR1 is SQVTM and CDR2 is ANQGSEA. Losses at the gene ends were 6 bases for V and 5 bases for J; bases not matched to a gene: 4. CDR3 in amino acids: CSVNRGRETQYF. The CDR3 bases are TGCAGCGTCAACAGGGGGCGGGAGACCCAGTACTTC. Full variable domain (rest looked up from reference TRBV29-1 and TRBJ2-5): SAVISQKPSRDICQRGTSLTIQCQVDSQVTMMFWYRQQPGQSLTLIATANQGSEATYESGFVIDKFPISRPNLTFSTLTVSNMSPEDSSIYLCSVNRGRETQYFGPGTRLLVL.

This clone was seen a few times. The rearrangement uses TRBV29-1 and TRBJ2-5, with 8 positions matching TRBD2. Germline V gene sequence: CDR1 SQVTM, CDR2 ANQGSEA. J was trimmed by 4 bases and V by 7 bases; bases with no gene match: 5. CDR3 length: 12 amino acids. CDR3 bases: TGCAGCGCCGCGGCGGGGGGAGAGACCCAGTACTTC. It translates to CSAAAGGETQYF.

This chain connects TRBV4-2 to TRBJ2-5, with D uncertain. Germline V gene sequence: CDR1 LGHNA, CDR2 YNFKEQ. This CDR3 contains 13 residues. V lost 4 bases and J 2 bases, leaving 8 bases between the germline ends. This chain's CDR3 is CASSLHTQETQYF. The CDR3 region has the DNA TGTGCCAGCAGCCTCCATACTCAAGAGACCCAGTACTTC.

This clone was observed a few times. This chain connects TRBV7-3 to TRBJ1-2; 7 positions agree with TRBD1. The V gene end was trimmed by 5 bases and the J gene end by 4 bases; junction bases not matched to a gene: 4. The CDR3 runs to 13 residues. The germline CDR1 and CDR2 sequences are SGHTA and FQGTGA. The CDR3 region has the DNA TGTGCCAGCAGCCCGGGACAGCCCTATGGCTACACCTTC. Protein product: CASSPGQPYGYTF.

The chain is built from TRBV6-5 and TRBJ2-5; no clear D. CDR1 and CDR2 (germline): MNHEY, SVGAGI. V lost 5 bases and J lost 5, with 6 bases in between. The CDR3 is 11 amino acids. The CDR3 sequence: CASSPGETQYF. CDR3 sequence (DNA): TGTGCCAGCAGTCCCGGGGAGACCCAGTACTTC.

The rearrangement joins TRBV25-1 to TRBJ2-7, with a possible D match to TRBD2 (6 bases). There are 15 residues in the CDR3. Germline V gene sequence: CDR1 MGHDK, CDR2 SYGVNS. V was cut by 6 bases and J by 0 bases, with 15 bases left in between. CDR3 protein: CASRGDAGSSYEQYF. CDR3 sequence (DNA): TGTGCCAGCAGGGGAGATGCCGGGAGCTCCTACGAGCAGTACTTC.

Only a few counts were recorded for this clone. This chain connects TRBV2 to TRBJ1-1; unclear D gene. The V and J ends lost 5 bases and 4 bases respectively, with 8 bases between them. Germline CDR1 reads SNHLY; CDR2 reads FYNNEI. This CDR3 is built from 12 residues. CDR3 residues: CASSRYSTEAFF. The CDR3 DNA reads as TGTGCCAGCAGTCGATACAGCACTGAAGCTTTCTTT.

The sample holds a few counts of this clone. CDR3 sequence reads: CASSGTGGLLEKLFF. The CDR3, as DNA: TGCGCCAGCTCCGGGACAGGGGGCTTGCTTGAAAAACTGTTTTTT. The chain recombines TRBV23-1 with TRBJ1-4, with 12 bases fitting TRBD1. TRBV23-1 is an ORF; its function is uncertain. This CDR3 contains 15 residues. Trimming took 8 bases from V and 7 from J; bases not matched to a gene: 8.

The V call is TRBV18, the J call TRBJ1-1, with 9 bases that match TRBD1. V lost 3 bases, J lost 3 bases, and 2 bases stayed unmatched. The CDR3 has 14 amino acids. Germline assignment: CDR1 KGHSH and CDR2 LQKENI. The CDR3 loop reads CASSPGQGHTEAFF. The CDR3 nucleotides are TGTGCCAGCTCACCGGGACAGGGACACACTGAAGCTTTCTTT.